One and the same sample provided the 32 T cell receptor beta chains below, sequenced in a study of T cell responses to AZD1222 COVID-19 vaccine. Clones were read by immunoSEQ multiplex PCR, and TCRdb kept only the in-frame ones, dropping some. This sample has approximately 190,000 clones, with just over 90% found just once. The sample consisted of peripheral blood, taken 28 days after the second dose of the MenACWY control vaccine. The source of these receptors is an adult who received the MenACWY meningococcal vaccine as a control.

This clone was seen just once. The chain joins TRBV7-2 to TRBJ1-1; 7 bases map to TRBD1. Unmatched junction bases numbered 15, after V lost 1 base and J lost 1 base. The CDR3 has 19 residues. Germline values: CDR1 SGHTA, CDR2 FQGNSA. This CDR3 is CASSLVVSRAGGRNTEAFF. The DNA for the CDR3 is TGTGCCAGCAGCTTAGTAGTCTCTCGGGCAGGGGGGAGGAACACTGAAGCTTTCTTT.

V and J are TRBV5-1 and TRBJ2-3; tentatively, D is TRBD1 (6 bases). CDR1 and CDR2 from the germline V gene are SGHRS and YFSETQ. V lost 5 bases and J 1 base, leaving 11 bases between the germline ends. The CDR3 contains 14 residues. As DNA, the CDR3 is TGCGCCAGCAGAACACGACAGGGCACAGATACGCAGTATTTT. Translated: CASRTRQGTDTQYF.

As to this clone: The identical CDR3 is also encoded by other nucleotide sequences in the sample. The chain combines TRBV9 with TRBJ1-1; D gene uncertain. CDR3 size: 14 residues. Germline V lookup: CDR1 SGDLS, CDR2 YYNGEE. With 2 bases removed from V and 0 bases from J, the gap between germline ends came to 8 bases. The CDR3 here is CASSVGRLNTEAFF. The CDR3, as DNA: TGTGCCAGCAGCGTCGGGCGACTGAACACTGAAGCTTTCTTT.

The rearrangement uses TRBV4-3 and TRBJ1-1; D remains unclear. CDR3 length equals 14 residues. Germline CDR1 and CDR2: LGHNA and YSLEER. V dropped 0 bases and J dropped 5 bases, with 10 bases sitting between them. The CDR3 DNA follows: TGCGCCAGCAGCCAAGATAAAACTCTGACTGAAGCTTTCTTT. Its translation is CASSQDKTLTEAFF.

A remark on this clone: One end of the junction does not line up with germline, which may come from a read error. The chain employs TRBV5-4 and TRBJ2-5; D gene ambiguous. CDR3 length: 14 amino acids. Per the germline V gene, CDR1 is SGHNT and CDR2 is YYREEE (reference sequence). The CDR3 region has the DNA TGTGCCAGCAGATTGGACCCGTACCAAGAGACCCAGTACTTC. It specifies CASRLDPYQETQYF. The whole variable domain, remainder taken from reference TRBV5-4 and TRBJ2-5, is ETGVTQSPTHLIKTRGQQVTLRCSSQSGHNTVSWYQQALGQGPQFIFQYYREEENGRGNFPPRFSGLQFPNYSSELNVNALELDDSALYLCASRLDPYQETQYFGPGTRLLVL.

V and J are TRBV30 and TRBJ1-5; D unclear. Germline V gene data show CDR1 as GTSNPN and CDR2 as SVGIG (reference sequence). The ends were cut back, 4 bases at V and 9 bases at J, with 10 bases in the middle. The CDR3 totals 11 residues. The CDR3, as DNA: TGTGCCTGGACAGGCAAGGGGCCCCAGCATTTT. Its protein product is CAWTGKGPQHF. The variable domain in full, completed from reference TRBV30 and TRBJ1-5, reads SQTIHQWPATLVQPVGSPLSLECTVEGTSNPNLYWYRQAAGRGLQLLFYSVGIGQISSEVPQNLSASRPQDRQFILSSKKLLLSDSGFYLCAWTGKGPQHFGDGTRLSIL.

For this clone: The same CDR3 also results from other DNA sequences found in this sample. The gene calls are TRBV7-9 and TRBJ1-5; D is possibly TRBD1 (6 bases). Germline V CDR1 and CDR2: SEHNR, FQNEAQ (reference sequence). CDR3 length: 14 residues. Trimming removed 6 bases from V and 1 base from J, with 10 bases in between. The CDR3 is CASSLGQSNQPQHF. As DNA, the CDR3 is TGTGCCAGCAGTCTTGGACAGAGCAATCAGCCCCAGCATTTT.

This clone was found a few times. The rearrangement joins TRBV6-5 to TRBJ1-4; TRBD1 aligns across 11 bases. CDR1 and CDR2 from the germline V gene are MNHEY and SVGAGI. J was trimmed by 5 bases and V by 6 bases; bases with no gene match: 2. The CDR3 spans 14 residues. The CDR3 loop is CASRGTGGNEKLFF. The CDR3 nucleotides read TGTGCCAGCAGGGGGACAGGGGGAAATGAAAAACTGTTTTTT.

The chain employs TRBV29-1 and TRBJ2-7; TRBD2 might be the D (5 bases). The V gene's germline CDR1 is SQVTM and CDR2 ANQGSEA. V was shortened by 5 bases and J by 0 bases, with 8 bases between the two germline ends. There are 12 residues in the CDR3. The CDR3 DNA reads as TGCAGCGTTTATAGCGACTCCTACGAGCAGTACTTC. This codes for CSVYSDSYEQYF.

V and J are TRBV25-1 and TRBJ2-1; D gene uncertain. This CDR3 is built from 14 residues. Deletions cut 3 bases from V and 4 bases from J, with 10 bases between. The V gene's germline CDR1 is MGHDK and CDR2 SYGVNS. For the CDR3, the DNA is TGTGCCAGCAGTGATCCGGGTATGTACAATGAGCAGTTCTTC. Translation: CASSDPGMYNEQFF.

This CDR3 is CASSLTGTGNTIYF. CDR3 nucleotide sequence: TGTGCCAGCAGCTTAACAGGGACCGGAAACACCATATATTTT. The chain combines TRBV7-2 with TRBJ1-3, with a weak D call TRBD1 (6 bases). Deletions cut 2 bases from V and 4 bases from J, with 9 bases between. CDR1 and CDR2 (germline): SGHTA, FQGNSA. There are 14 residues in the CDR3.

Written as DNA, the CDR3 is TGTGCCAGCAGCCCGGGGGCCAACAATGAGCAGTTCTTC. Its translation is CASSPGANNEQFF. The chain links TRBV7-9 to TRBJ2-1; D is perhaps TRBD1 or TRBD2 (6 bases each). This CDR3 contains 13 residues. The germline V gene has CDR1 SEHNR and CDR2 FQNEAQ (reference sequence). Deletions cut 5 bases from V and 5 bases from J, with 10 bases between.

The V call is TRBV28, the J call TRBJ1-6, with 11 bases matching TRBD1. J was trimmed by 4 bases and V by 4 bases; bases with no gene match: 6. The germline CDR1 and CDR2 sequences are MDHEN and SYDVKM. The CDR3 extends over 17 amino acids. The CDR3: CASSSLGQGAYNSPLHF. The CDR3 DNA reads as TGTGCCAGCAGTTCACTTGGACAGGGGGCTTATAATTCACCCCTCCACTTT.

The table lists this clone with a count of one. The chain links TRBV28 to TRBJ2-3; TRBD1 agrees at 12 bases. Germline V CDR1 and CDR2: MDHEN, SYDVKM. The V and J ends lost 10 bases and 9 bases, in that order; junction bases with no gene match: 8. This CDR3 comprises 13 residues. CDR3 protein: CATSGQGARTQYF. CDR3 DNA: TGTGCCACATCGGGACAGGGGGCGCGGACGCAGTATTTT.

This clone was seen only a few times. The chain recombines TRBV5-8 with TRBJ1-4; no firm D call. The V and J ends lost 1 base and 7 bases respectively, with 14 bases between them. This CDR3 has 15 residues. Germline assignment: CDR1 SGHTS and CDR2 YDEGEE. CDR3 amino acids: CASSLYSPRTEKLFF. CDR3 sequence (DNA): TGTGCCAGCAGCTTGTATAGCCCTAGAACTGAAAAACTGTTTTTT.

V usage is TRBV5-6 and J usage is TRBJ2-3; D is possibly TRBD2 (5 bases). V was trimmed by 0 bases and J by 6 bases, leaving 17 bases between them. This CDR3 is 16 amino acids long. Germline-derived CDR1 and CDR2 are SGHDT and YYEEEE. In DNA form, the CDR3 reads TGTGCCAGCAGCTTGGGGGCGGGCCCCGTCTCCGATACGCAGTATTTT. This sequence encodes CASSLGAGPVSDTQYF.

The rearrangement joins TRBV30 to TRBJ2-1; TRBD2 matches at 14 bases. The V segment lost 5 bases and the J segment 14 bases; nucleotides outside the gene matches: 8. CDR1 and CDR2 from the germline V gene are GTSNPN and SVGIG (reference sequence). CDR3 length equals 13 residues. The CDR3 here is CAWASGLAGVEFF. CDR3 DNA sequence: TGTGCCTGGGCCTCGGGACTAGCGGGAGTTGAGTTCTTC.

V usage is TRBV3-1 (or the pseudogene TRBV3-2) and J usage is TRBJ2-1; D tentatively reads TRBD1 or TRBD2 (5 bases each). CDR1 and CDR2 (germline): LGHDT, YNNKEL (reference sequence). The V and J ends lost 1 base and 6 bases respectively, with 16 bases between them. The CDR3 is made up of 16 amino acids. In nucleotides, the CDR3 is TGTGCCAGCAGCCAAGTCGGGCTCTGGGGGACCAATGAGCAGTTCTTC. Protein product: CASSQVGLWGTNEQFF.

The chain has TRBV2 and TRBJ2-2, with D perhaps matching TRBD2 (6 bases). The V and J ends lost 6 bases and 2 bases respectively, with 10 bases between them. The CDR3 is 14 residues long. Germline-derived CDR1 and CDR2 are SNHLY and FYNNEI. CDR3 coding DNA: TGTGCCAGCAGGGCTAGCGTAAACACCGGGGAGCTGTTTTTT. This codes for CASRASVNTGELFF. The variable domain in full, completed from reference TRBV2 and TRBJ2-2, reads EPEVTQTPSHQVTQMGQEVILRCVPISNHLYFYWYRQILGQKVEFLVSFYNNEISEKSEIFDDQFSVERPDGSNFTLKIRSTKLEDSAMYFCASRASVNTGELFFGEGSRLTVL.

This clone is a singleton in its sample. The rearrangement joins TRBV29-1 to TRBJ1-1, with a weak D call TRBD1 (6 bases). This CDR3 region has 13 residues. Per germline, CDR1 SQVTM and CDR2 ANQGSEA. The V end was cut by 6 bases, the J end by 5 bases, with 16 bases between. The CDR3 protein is CSVLIGGGTEAFF. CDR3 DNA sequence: TGCAGCGTCCTGATAGGGGGGGGTACTGAAGCTTTCTTT.

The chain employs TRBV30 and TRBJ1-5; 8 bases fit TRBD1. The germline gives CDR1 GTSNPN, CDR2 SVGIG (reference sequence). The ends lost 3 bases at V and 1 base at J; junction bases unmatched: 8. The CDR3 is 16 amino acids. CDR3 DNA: TGTGCCTGGAGCGCGGCCCAGGGGGCGAGCAATCAGCCCCAGCATTTT. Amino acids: CAWSAAQGASNQPQHF.

The CDR3 DNA is TGTGCCAGCAGCTTGGGGGGCCCTAACTATGGCTACACCTTC. This gives the protein CASSLGGPNYGYTF. This sequence joins TRBV11-3 and TRBJ1-2; maybe TRBD1 (6 bases). CDR3 length equals 14 residues. In germline, CDR1 is SGHNT, CDR2 YENEEA. The V end lost 3 bases, the J end lost 0 bases, and 8 bases lay between the germline ends. Using reference TRBV11-3 and TRBJ1-2 for the parts outside the CDR3, the full variable domain is EAGVVQSPRYKIIEKKQPVAFWCNPISGHNTLYWYLQNLGQGPELLIRYENEEAVDDSQLPKDRFSAERLKGVDSTLKIQPAELGDSAVYLCASSLGGPNYGYTFGSGTRLTVV.

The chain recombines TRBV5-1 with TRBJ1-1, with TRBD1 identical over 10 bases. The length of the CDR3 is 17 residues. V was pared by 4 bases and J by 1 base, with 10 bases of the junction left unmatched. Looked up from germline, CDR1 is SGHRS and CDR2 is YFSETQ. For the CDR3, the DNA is TGCGCCAGCAGCGGGAGGACAGGGGGGAATTGGAACACTGAAGCTTTCTTT. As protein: CASSGRTGGNWNTEAFF.

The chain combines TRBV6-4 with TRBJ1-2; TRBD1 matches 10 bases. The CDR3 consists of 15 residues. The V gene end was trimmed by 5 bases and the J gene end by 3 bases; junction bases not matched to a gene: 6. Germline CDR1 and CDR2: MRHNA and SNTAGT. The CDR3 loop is CASSPTGQGDYGYTF. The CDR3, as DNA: TGTGCCAGCAGTCCAACCGGACAGGGGGACTATGGCTACACCTTC.

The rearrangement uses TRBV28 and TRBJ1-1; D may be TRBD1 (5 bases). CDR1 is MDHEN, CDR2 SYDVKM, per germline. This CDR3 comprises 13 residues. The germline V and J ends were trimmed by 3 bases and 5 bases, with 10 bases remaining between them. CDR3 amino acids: CASSLTESTEAFF. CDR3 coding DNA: TGTGCCAGCAGTTTGACAGAGTCGACTGAAGCTTTCTTT.

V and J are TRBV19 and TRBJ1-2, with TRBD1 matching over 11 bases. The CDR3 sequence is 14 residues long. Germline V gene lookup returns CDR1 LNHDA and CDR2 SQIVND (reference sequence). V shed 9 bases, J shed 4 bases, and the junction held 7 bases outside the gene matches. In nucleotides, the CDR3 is TGTGCCAGCCATGGACAGGGGGCGAGCTATGGCTACACCTTC. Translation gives CASHGQGASYGYTF. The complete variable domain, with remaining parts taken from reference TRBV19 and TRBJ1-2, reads DGGITQSPKYLFRKEGQNVTLSCEQNLNHDAMYWYRQDPGQGLRLIYYSQIVNDFQKGDIAEGYSVSREKKESFPLTVTSAQKNPTAFYLCASHGQGASYGYTFGSGTRLTVV.

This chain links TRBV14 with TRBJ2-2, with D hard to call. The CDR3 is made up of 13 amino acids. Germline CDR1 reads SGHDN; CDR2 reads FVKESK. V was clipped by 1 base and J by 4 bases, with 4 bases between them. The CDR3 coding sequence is TGTGCCAGCAGCCAAGTGTTCACCGGGGAGCTGTTTTTT. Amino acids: CASSQVFTGELFF.

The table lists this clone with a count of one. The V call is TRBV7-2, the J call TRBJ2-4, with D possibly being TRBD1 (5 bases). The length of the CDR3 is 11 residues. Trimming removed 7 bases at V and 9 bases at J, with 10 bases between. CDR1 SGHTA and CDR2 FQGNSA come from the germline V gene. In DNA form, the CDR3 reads TGTGCCAGCAACCAGGGTAGCATTCAGTACTTC. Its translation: CASNQGSIQYF.

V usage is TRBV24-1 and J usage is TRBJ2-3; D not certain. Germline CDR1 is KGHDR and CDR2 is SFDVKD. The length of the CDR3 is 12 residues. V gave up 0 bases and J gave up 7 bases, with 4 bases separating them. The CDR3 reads CATSDLGYTQYF. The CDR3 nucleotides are TGTGCCACCAGTGATTTGGGGTATACGCAGTATTTT.

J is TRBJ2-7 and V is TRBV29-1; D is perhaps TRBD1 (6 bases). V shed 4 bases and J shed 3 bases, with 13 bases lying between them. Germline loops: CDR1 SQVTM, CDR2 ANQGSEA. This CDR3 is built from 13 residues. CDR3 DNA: TGCAGCGTTGCCGCCAGGGGTCACTACGAGCAGTACTTC. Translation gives CSVAARGHYEQYF.

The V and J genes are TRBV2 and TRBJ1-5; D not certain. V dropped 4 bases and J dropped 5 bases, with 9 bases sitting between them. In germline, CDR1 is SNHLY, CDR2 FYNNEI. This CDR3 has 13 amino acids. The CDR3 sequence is CASSARWDQPQHF. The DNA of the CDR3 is TGTGCCAGCAGTGCCAGGTGGGATCAGCCCCAGCATTTT. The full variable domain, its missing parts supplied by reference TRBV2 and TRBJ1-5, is EPEVTQTPSHQVTQMGQEVILRCVPISNHLYFYWYRQILGQKVEFLVSFYNNEISEKSEIFDDQFSVERPDGSNFTLKIRSTKLEDSAMYFCASSARWDQPQHFGDGTRLSIL.

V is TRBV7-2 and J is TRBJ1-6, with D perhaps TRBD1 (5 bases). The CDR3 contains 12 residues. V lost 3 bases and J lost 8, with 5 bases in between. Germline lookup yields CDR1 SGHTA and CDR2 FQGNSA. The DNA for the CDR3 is TGTGCCAGCAGCTTCAGGGATTCACCCCTCCACTTT. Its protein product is CASSFRDSPLHF.